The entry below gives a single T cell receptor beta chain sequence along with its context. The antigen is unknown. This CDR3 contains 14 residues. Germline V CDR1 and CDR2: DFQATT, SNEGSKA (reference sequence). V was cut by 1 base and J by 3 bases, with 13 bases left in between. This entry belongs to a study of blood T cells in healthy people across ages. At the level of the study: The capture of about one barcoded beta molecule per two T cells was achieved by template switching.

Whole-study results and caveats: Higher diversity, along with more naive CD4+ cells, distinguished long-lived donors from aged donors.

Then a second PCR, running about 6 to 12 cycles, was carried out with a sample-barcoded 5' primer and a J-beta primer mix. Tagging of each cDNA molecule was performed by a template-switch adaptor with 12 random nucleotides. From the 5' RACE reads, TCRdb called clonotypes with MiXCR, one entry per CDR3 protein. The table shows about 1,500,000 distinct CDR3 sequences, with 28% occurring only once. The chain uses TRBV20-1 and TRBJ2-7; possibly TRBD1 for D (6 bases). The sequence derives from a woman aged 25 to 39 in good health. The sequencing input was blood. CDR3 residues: CSARGAQGFYEQYF. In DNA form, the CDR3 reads TGCAGTGCTAGAGGGGCCCAGGGGTTCTACGAGCAGTACTTC.